Below, 6 T cell receptor beta chains from the same sample are listed, as sequenced in a study of identical twins. TCRdb processed the 5' RACE reads anew with MiXCR; each CDR3 protein has one entry. Here the sample spans 520,000 or so distinct CDR3 sequences, 20% to 25% being singletons. This sample was shared with a second study, whose subject was T cells expressing NK-cell markers.

The sequenced sample was CD4+ T cells sorted from blood. The receptors come from a woman aged 18-29 years in good health.

CDR3 DNA sequence: TGTGCCACCCACCTAGAGGGAAGGACTGAAGCTTTCTTT. It is translated as CATHLEGRTEAFF. V usage is TRBV6-1 and J usage is TRBJ1-1, with D unclear. V was clipped by 10 bases and J by 5 bases, with 17 bases between them. The CDR3 loop spans 13 amino acids. CDR1 is MNHNS, CDR2 SASEGT, per germline.

The sample holds a few counts of this clonotype. The chain has TRBV2 and TRBJ2-6, with 10 bases fitting TRBD1. The CDR3 is 15 amino acids. V trimming: 7 bases; J trimming: 2 bases; junction bases outside the gene matches: 2. CDR1 and CDR2 (germline): SNHLY, FYNNEI. The CDR3 loop reads CASTGTGAGANVLTF. CDR3 bases: TGTGCCAGCACGGGGACAGGGGCTGGGGCCAACGTCCTGACTTTC. Full variable domain (remainder filled in from reference TRBV2 and TRBJ2-6): EPEVTQTPSHQVTQMGQEVILRCVPISNHLYFYWYRQILGQKVEFLVSFYNNEISEKSEIFDDQFSVERPDGSNFTLKIRSTKLEDSAMYFCASTGTGAGANVLTFGAGSRLTVL.

The V gene is TRBV5-6, the J gene TRBJ1-5; weak D call: TRBD1 (5 bases). The V gene's germline CDR1 is SGHDT and CDR2 YYEEEE. V gave up 4 bases and J gave up 5 bases, with 10 bases separating them. This CDR3 comprises 13 residues. This CDR3 reads CASSGAGDQPQHF. The CDR3, as DNA: TGTGCCAGCAGCGGGGCGGGGGATCAGCCCCAGCATTTT.

This clonotype was seen just once. The V call is TRBV9, the J call TRBJ1-2, with 9 bases identical to TRBD1. CDR3 length: 14 residues. Germline CDR1 is SGDLS and CDR2 is YYNGEE. The J segment lost 6 bases and the V segment lost 3 bases, leaving 6 bases of the junction unmatched. In DNA, the CDR3 is TGTGCCAGCAGCGACCGACAGGGGGGAAATGGCTACACCTTC. It yields the protein CASSDRQGGNGYTF. Full variable domain (remainder filled in from reference TRBV9 and TRBJ1-2): DSGVTQTPKHLITATGQRVTLRCSPRSGDLSVYWYQQSLDQGLQFLIQYYNGEERAKGNILERFSAQQFPDLHSELNLSSLELGDSALYFCASSDRQGGNGYTFGSGTRLTVV.

This clonotype was seen only a few times. This chain links TRBV3-1 with TRBJ2-7; no clear D gene. This CDR3 is built from 13 residues. Trimming cost V 1 base and J 2 bases, with 6 bases left between them. The germline gives CDR1 LGHDT, CDR2 YNNKEL (reference sequence). CDR3 nucleotides: TGTGCCAGCAGCCAAGCCGGAGCCTACGAGCAGTACTTC. It specifies CASSQAGAYEQYF.

In its sample, this clonotype was seen a few times. CDR3 sequence reads: CSARAGLAGVGTQYF. The CDR3 region has the DNA TGCAGTGCTAGAGCGGGACTAGCGGGAGTCGGGACCCAGTACTTC. The chain combines TRBV20-1 with TRBJ2-5; TRBD2 matches at 14 bases. CDR1 is DFQATT and CDR2 is SNEGSKA in the germline V gene (reference sequence). CDR3 size: 15 residues. Germline trimming cut 1 base from V and 7 bases from J; bases unmatched to any gene: 5.